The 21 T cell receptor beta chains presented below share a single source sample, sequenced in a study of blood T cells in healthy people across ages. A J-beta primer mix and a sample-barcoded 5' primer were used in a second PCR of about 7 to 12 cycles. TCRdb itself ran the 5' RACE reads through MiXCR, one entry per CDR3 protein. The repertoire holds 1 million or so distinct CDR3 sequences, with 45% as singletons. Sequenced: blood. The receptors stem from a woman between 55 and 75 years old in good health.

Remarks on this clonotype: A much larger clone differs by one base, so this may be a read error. CDR3 DNA sequence: TGCGCCAGCAGCCAAGATGAACCGACCGACGAGCAGTACTTC. This translates into CASSQDEPTDEQYF. V gene TRBV4-1 combines with J gene TRBJ2-7; D is unclear. The CDR3 is made up of 14 amino acids. The ends were cut back, 0 bases at V and 5 bases at J, with 11 bases in the middle. Germline lookup yields CDR1 MGHRA and CDR2 YSYEKL.

In DNA, the CDR3 is TGTGCCAGCAGTTACCGGGACAGGGTTGATGGCTACACCTTC. Protein sequence: CASSYRDRVDGYTF. This chain links TRBV6-6 with TRBJ1-2, with 9 bases identical to TRBD1. Losses at the gene ends were 2 bases for V and 6 bases for J; bases not matched to a gene: 4. Per the germline V gene, CDR1 is MNHNY and CDR2 is SVGAGI (reference sequence). The CDR3 is 14 amino acids.

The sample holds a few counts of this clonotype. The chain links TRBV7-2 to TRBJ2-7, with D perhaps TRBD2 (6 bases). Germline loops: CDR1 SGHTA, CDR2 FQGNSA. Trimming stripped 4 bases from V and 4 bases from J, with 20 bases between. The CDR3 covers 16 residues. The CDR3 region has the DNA TGTGCCAGCAGCTACTGGGCGGGAAGGTTCAAGTACGAGCAGTACTTC. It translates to CASSYWAGRFKYEQYF.

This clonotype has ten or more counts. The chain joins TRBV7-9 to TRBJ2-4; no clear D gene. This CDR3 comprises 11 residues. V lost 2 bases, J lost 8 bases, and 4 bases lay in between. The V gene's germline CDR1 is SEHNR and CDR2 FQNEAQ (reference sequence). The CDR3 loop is CASSLSDIQYF. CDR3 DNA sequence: TGTGCCAGCAGCTTAAGCGACATTCAGTACTTC.

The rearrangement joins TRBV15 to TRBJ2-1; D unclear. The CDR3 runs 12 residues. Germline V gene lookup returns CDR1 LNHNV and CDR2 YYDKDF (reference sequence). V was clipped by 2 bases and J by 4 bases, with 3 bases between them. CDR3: CATSRLYNEQFF. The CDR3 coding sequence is TGTGCCACCAGCAGACTATACAATGAGCAGTTCTTC. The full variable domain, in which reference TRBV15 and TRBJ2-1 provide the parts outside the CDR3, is DAMVIQNPRYQVTQFGKPVTLSCSQTLNHNVMYWYQQKSSQAPKLLFHYYDKDFNNEADTPDNFQSRRPNTSFCFLDIRSPGLGDTAMYLCATSRLYNEQFFGPGTRLTVL.

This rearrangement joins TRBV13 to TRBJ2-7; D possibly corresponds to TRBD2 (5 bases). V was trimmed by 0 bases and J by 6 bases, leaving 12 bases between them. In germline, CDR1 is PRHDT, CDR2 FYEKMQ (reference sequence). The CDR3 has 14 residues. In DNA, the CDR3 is TGTGCCAGCAGCTTAGGGCGGGCTTCTATCGAGCAGTACTTC. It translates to CASSLGRASIEQYF.

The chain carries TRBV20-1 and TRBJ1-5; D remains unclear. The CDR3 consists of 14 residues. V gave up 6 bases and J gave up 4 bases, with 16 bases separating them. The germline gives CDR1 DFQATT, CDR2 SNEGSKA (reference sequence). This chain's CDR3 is CSARKEGPNQPQHF. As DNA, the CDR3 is TGCAGTGCCCGCAAAGAGGGTCCAAATCAGCCCCAGCATTTT.

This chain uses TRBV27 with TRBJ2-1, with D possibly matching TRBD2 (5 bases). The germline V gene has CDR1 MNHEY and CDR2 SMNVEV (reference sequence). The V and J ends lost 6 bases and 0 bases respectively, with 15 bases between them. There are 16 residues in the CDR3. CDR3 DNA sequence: TGTGCCAGCAGGGGCGGGCCCCTAAGCTCCTACAATGAGCAGTTCTTC. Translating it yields CASRGGPLSSYNEQFF.

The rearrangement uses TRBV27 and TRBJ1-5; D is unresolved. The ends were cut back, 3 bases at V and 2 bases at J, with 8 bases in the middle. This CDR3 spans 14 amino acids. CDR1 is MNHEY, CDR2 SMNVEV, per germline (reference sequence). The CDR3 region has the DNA TGTGCCAGCAGTTTCGGGCCTGGCAATCAGCCCCAGCATTTT. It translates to CASSFGPGNQPQHF.

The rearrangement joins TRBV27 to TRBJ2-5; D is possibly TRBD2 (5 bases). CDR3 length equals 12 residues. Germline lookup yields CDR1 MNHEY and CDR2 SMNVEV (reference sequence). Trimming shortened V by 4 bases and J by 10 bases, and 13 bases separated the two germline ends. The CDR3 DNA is TGTGCCAGCAGTTCACTAGGTGTGGGCCAGTACTTC. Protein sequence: CASSSLGVGQYF.

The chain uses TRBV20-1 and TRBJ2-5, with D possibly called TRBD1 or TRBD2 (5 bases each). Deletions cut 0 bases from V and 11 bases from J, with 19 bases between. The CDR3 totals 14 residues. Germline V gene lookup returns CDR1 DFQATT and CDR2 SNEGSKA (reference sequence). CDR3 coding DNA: TGCAGTGCTAGAGACCTCGCCCTAGGGGACGGGCAGTACTTC. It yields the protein CSARDLALGDGQYF.

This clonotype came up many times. The chain's CDR3 is CASSLSGTGAYEQYF. Written as DNA, the CDR3 is TGTGCCAGCAGCTTATCCGGGACAGGGGCGTACGAGCAGTACTTC. The rearrangement uses TRBV7-2 and TRBJ2-7, with 10 positions matching TRBD1. J lost 4 bases, V lost 2 bases, and 5 bases had no gene match. CDR3 length: 15 amino acids. CDR1 and CDR2 from the germline V gene are SGHTA and FQGNSA.

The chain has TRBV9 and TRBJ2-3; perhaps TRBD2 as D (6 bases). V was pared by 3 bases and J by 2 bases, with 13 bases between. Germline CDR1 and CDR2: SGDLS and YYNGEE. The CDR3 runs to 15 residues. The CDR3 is CASSGWDSHTDTQYF. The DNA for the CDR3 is TGTGCCAGCAGCGGATGGGACTCCCACACAGATACGCAGTATTTT.

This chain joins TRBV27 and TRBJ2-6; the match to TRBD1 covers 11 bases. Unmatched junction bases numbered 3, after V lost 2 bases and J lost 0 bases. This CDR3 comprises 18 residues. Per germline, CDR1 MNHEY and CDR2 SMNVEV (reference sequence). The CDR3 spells CASSLVDRGLSGANVLTF. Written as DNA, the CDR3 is TGTGCCAGCAGTTTAGTGGACAGGGGGCTCTCTGGGGCCAACGTCCTGACTTTC.

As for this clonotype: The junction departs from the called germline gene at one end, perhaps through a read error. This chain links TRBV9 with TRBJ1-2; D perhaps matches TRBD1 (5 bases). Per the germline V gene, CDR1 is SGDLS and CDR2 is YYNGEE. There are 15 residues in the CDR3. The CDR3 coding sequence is TGTGCCAGCACCAAAGAGGGGCAGGGCGTCTATAGCTACACCTTC. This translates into CASTKEGQGVYSYTF. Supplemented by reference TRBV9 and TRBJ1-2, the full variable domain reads DSGVTQTPKHLITATGQRVTLRCSPRSGDLSVYWYQQSLDQGLQFLIQYYNGEERAKGNILERFSAQQFPDLHSELNLSSLELGDSALYFCASTKEGQGVYSYTFGSGTRLTVV.

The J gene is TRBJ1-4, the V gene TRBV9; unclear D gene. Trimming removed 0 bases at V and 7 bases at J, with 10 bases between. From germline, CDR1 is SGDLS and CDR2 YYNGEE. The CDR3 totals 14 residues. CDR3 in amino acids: CASSVGPGAEKLFF. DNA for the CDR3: TGTGCCAGCAGCGTAGGCCCCGGTGCTGAAAAACTGTTTTTT.

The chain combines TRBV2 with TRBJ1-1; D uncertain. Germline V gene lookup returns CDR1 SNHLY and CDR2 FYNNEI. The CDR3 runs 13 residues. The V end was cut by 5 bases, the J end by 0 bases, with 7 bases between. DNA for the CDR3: TGTGCCAGCAGTCGGGATATGAACACTGAAGCTTTCTTT. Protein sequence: CASSRDMNTEAFF.

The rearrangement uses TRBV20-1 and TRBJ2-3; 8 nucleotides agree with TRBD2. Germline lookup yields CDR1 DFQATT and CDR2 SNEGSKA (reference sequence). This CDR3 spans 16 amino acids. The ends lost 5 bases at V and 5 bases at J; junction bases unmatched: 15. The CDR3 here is CSARIPAGGELDTQYF. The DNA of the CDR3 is TGCAGTGCTCGGATCCCGGCGGGAGGAGAGTTAGATACGCAGTATTTT.

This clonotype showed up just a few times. CDR3 loop: CASSPRLAGGEGDEQFF. The CDR3, as DNA: TGTGCCAGCAGCCCCAGGCTAGCGGGAGGAGAGGGGGATGAGCAGTTCTTC. The chain is built from TRBV3-1 and TRBJ2-1; 11 bases align to TRBD2. Germline lookup yields CDR1 LGHDT and CDR2 YNNKEL (reference sequence). With 4 bases clipped from V and 8 bases from J, the junction kept 13 bases outside the gene matches. The CDR3 totals 17 residues.

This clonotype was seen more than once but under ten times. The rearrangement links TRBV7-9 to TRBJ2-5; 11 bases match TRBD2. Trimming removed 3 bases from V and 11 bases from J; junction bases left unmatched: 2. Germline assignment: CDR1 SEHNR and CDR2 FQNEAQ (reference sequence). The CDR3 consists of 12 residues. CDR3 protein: CASSFTSGGQYF. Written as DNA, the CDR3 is TGTGCCAGCAGCTTTACTAGCGGGGGACAGTACTTC.

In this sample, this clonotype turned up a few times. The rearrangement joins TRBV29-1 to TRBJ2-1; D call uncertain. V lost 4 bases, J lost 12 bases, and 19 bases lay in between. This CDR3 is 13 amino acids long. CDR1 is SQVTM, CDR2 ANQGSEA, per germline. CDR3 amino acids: CSVALGGQSRQFF. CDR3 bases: TGCAGCGTTGCCCTGGGTGGGCAGTCGAGGCAGTTCTTC.